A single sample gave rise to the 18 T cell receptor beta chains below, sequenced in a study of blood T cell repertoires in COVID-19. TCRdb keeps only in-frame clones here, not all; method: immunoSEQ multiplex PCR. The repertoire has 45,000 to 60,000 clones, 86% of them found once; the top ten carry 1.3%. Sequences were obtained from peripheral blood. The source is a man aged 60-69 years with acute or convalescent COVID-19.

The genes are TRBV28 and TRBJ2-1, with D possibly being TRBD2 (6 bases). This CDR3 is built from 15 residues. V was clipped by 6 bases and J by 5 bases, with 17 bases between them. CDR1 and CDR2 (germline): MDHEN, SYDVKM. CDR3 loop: CASSSGALGDNEQFF. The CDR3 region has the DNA TGTGCCAGCAGCTCGGGAGCGCTCGGGGACAATGAGCAGTTCTTC.

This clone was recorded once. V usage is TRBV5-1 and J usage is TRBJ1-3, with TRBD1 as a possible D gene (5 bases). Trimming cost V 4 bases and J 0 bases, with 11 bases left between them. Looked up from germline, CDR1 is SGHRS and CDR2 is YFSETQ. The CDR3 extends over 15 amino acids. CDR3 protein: CASSLTGPSGNTIYF. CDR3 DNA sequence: TGCGCCAGCAGCCTCACAGGCCCCTCTGGAAACACCATATATTTT.

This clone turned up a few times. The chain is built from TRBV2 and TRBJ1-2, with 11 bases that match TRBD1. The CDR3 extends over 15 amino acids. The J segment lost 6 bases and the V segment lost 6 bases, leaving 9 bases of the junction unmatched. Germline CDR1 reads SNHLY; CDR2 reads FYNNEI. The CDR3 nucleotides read TGTGCCAGCAGGAGGGACAGGGGGAGTCTGGATGGCTACACCTTC. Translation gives CASRRDRGSLDGYTF. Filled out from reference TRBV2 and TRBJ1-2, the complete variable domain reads EPEVTQTPSHQVTQMGQEVILRCVPISNHLYFYWYRQILGQKVEFLVSFYNNEISEKSEIFDDQFSVERPDGSNFTLKIRSTKLEDSAMYFCASRRDRGSLDGYTFGSGTRLTVV.

The CDR3 DNA is TGCGCCAGCAGTGAGCCGGGACAGGGAGGGTCCGGGGAGCTGTTTTTT. Protein: CASSEPGQGGSGELFF. The gene calls are TRBV10-1 and TRBJ2-2; 9 bases are shared with TRBD1. The CDR3 is made up of 16 amino acids. J lost 6 bases, V lost 2 bases, and 7 bases had no gene match. The germline CDR1 and CDR2 sequences are WNHNN and SYGVQD (reference sequence).

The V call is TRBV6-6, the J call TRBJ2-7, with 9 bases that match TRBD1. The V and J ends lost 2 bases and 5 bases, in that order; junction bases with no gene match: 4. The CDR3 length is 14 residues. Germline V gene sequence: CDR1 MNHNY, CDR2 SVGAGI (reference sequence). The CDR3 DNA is TGTGCCAGCAGTTACCGGGACAGGGCTAACGAGCAGTACTTC. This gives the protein CASSYRDRANEQYF.

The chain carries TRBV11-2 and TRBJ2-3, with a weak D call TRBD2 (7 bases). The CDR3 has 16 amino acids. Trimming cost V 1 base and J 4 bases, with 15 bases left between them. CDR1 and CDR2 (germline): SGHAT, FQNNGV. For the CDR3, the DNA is TGTGCCAGCAGCTTAGGAGGGGGGGGGCCCCCAGATACGCAGTATTTT. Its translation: CASSLGGGGPPDTQYF. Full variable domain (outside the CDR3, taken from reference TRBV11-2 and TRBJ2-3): EAGVAQSPRYKIIEKRQSVAFWCNPISGHATLYWYQQILGQGPKLLIQFQNNGVVDDSQLPKDRFSAERLKGVDSTLKIQPAKLEDSAVYLCASSLGGGGPPDTQYFGPGTRLTVL.

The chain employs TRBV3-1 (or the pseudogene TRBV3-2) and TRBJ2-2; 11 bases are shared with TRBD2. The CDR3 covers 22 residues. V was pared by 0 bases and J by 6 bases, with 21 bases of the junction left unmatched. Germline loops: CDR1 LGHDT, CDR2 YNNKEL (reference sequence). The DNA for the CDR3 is TGTGCCAGCAGCCAAGATACGTATCAGGGTGCTAGCGGGAGGTTAAAGGCCGGGGAGCTGTTTTTT. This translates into CASSQDTYQGASGRLKAGELFF.

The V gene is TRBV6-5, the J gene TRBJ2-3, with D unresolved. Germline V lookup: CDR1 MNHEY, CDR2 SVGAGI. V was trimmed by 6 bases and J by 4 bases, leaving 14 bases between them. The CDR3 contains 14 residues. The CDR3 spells CASRVQYAADTQYF. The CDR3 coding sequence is TGTGCCAGCAGGGTTCAGTACGCTGCAGATACGCAGTATTTT.

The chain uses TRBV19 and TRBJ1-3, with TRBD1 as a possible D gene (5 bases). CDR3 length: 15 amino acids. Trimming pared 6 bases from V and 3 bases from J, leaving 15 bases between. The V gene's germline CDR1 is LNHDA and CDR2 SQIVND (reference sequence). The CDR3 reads CASRAPVRVGNTIYF. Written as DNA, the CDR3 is TGTGCCAGTAGGGCGCCCGTCAGGGTTGGAAACACCATATATTTT. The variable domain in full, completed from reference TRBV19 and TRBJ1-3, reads DGGITQSPKYLFRKEGQNVTLSCEQNLNHDAMYWYRQDPGQGLRLIYYSQIVNDFQKGDIAEGYSVSREKKESFPLTVTSAQKNPTAFYLCASRAPVRVGNTIYFGEGSWLTVV.

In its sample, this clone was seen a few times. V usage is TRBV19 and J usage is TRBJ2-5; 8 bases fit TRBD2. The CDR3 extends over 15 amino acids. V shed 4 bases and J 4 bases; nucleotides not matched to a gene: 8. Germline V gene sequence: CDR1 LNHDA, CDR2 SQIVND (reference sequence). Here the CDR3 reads CASSKGLRGGETQYF. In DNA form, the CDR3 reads TGTGCCAGTAGTAAGGGACTACGGGGGGGAGAGACCCAGTACTTC. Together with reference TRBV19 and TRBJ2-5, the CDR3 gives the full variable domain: DGGITQSPKYLFRKEGQNVTLSCEQNLNHDAMYWYRQDPGQGLRLIYYSQIVNDFQKGDIAEGYSVSREKKESFPLTVTSAQKNPTAFYLCASSKGLRGGETQYFGPGTRLLVL.

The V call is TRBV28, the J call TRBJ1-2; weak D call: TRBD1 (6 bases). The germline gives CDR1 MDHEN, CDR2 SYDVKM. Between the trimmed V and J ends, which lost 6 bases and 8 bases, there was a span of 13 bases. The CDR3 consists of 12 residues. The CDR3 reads CASRRGPWGYTF. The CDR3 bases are TGTGCCAGCAGGCGGGGGCCGTGGGGCTACACCTTC.

CDR3 region: CASSFGQRGETQYF. In DNA form, the CDR3 reads TGTGCCAGCAGCTTCGGACAGCGAGGAGAGACCCAGTACTTC. The V gene is TRBV7-9, the J gene TRBJ2-5; D might be TRBD1 (6 bases). This CDR3 is 14 amino acids long. Germline lookup yields CDR1 SEHNR and CDR2 FQNEAQ (reference sequence). Trimming stripped 3 bases from V and 4 bases from J, with 12 bases between.

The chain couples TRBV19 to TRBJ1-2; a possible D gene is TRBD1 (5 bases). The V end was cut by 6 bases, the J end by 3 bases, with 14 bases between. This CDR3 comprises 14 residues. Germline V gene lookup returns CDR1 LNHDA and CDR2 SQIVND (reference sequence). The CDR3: CASRTREVYYGYTF. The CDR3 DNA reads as TGTGCCAGTAGAACCAGGGAAGTTTACTATGGCTACACCTTC. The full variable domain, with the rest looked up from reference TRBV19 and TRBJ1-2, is DGGITQSPKYLFRKEGQNVTLSCEQNLNHDAMYWYRQDPGQGLRLIYYSQIVNDFQKGDIAEGYSVSREKKESFPLTVTSAQKNPTAFYLCASRTREVYYGYTFGSGTRLTVV.

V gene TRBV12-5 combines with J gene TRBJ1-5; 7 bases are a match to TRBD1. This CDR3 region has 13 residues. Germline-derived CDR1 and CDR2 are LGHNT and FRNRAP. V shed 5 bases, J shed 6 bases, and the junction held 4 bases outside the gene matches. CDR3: CASGNRGGQPQHF. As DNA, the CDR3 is TGTGCTAGTGGTAACAGGGGAGGTCAGCCCCAGCATTTT.

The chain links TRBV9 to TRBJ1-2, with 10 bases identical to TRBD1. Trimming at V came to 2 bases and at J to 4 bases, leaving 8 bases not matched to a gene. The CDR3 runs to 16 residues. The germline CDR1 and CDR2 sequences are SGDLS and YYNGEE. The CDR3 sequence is CASSVGPGQGFYGYTF. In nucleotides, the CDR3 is TGTGCCAGCAGCGTGGGGCCGGGACAGGGGTTCTATGGCTACACCTTC.

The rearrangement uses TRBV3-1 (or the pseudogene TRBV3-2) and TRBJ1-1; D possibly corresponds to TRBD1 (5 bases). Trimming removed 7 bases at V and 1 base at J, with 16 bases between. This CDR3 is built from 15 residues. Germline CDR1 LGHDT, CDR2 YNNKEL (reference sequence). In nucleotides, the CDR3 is TGTGCCAGCACCCACCGGGGGAGGGGGAACACTGAAGCTTTCTTT. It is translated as CASTHRGRGNTEAFF.

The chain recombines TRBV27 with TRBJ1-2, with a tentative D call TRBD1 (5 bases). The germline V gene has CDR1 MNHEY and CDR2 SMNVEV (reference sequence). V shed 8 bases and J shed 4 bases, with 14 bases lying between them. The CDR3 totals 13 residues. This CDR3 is CASGSRVTYGYTF. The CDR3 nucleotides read TGTGCCAGCGGTTCCAGGGTAACCTATGGCTACACCTTC.

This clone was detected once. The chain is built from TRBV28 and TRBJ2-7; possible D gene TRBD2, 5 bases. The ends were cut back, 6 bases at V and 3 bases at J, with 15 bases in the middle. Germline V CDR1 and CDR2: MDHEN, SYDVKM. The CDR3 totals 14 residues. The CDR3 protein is CASRLRTVDYEQYF. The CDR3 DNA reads TGTGCCAGCAGACTCCGGACTGTCGACTACGAGCAGTACTTC.